Listed here is a single TCR beta chain. What it binds is not known. This record comes from a study of T cell responses to AZD1222 COVID-19 vaccine. Study-level results: Clonal diversity was possibly underestimated, and white British individuals and females predominated among donors.

Second-dose intervals of approximately 4 or approximately 12 weeks were pooled. TCRdb's table, derived via immunoSEQ multiplex PCR, lists solely in-frame clones and lacks some. The repertoire holds tens of thousands of clones, with roughly 90% as singletons. The sequencing used peripheral blood, collected 28 days after the second AZD1222 dose. This TCR came from an adult who received the AZD1222 COVID-19 vaccine.

For the CDR3, the DNA is TGTGCCACCACAGGGGGCGGCCAAGAGACCCAGTACTTC. This gives the protein CATTGGGQETQYF. The chain has TRBV3-1 (or the pseudogene TRBV3-2) and TRBJ2-5, with 9 bases matching TRBD1. V shed 10 bases and J 1 base; nucleotides not matched to a gene: 4. The germline gives CDR1 LGHDT, CDR2 YNNKEL (reference sequence). The CDR3 length is 13 residues.